The sequence of this T cell receptor beta chain was determined in a study of response to subunit inactivated influenza vaccine. General observations from the study: The authors proposed limited new T cell recruitment per seasonal influenza vaccination.

The table lists this clonotype with many counts. Its antigen is not identified. The CDR3 runs to 18 residues. In germline, CDR1 is SGHAT, CDR2 FQNNGV. V was pared by 5 bases and J by 3 bases, with 17 bases of the junction left unmatched. A single record per CDR3 protein comes from TCRdb applying MiXCR to the RT-PCR reads. The sample lists approximately 250,000 distinct CDR3 sequences; 9% to 15% were seen once. Specimen: non-naive T cells sorted from PBMCs, collected 14 to 15 days before vaccination. The V and J genes are TRBV11-2 and TRBJ1-1; 8 bases match TRBD1. This receptor was identified in a man between 45 and 60 years old who received an inactivated influenza vaccine. CDR3 protein: CASSLQRQGTGGHTEAFF. The CDR3 region has the DNA TGTGCCAGCAGCCTACAAAGACAGGGAACAGGGGGACACACTGAAGCTTTCTTT.